This TCR beta chain was recovered during a study of beta chain features in type 1 diabetes. The table lists this clone with a few counts. Its antigen is unknown. Of the isolated RNA, all was reverse transcribed, and so the sequenced material was expressed TCRB transcripts. The table came from immunoSEQ multiplex PCR; TCRdb's copy has only in-frame clones and leaves some out. Of around 430,000 clones listed, over 25% were seen once; the top ten hold about 0.06%. This CDR3 comprises 15 residues. The germline V gene has CDR1 MGHRA and CDR2 YSYEKL. V was clipped by 3 bases and J by 2 bases; unmatched bases: 3. It was one heparinised blood draw, averaging about 116 mL, that each donor gave. Sorting that relied on CD45RO/CCR7/CD25/CD127/CD95/CD27 yielded CD4+ naive, central memory, regulatory and stem cell-like memory cells. Study conclusions and caveats: Reduced insertions and increased deletions marked VDJ junctions in type 1 diabetes patients. In these data, an HLA type influence on TCRB rearrangement remained unresolved.

Sequencing input: naive CD4+ T cells from blood. J is TRBJ1-2 and V is TRBV4-1, with 10 nucleotides matching TRBD1. The clonotype originates from a man aged 18 to 30 in good health. The DNA of the CDR3 is TGCGCCAGCAGCCATCGGACAGGGGGAAACTATGGCTACACCTTC. It translates to CASSHRTGGNYGYTF.